Following are 30 T cell receptor beta chains from one sample sequenced in a study of regulatory T cells in long-lasting Graves disease. Time point defined: newly diagnosed GD, antithyroid drugs for less than 3 months. TCR sequences were obtained from RNA taken from PBMCs. Arm-PCR of CDR3 regions with iRepertoire HTBI primers generated TCR beta libraries. TCRdb fed the multiplex PCR reads into MiXCR, producing one record per CDR3 protein. The table has roughly 610,000 distinct CDR3 sequences, around 16% seen once. These sequences were also reported in another study, on T cells in Graves' hyperthyroidism and ophthalmopathy.

The sequencing here drew on peripheral blood mononuclear cells (PBMCs), taken at new diagnosis, from a patient treated with antithyroid drugs. These receptors were obtained from a man between 18 and 29 years old with Graves disease.

This clonotype came up a few times. The rearrangement links TRBV30 to TRBJ1-6, with TRBD1 as a possible D gene (6 bases). This CDR3 is built from 16 residues. Per germline, CDR1 GTSNPN and CDR2 SVGIG (reference sequence). Deletions cut 3 bases from V and 9 bases from J, with 21 bases between. As DNA, the CDR3 is TGTGCCTGGAGCTCCCTGTCAGGGGACATCGGTTCACCCCTCCACTTT. Its translation is CAWSSLSGDIGSPLHF. The variable domain in full, with the rest retrieved from reference TRBV30 and TRBJ1-6, is SQTIHQWPATLVQPVGSPLSLECTVEGTSNPNLYWYRQAAGRGLQLLFYSVGIGQISSEVPQNLSASRPQDRQFILSSKKLLLSDSGFYLCAWSSLSGDIGSPLHFGNGTRLTVT.

This clonotype has at least ten counts. This chain joins TRBV29-1 and TRBJ2-1; TRBD2 matches at 9 bases. CDR3 length equals 14 residues. V was pared by 4 bases and J by 9 bases, with 10 bases of the junction left unmatched. Germline loops: CDR1 SQVTM, CDR2 ANQGSEA. The chain's CDR3 is CSVVRAGGTGEQFF. Here the CDR3 DNA reads TGCAGCGTTGTTAGGGCGGGAGGGACCGGTGAGCAGTTCTTC.

About this clonotype: A single base separates this from a much larger clone, so it may be a read error. The J gene is TRBJ2-7, the V gene TRBV28; perhaps TRBD1 as D (6 bases). V was shortened by 5 bases and J by 3 bases, with 14 bases between the two germline ends. There are 14 residues in the CDR3. From germline, CDR1 is MDHEN and CDR2 SYDVKM. The CDR3 loop reads CASSKQGLYYEQYF. Here the CDR3 DNA reads TGTGCCAGCAGTAAGCAGGGGCTTTACTACGAGCAGTACTTC.

This clonotype was seen repeatedly, ten times or more. The rearrangement links TRBV5-1 to TRBJ2-3, with D maybe TRBD2 (6 bases). CDR1 SGHRS and CDR2 YFSETQ come from the germline V gene. Trimming left V 9 bases short and J 0 bases short, with 17 bases between. This CDR3 is built from 15 residues. The CDR3 reads CATSLGLHSTDTQYF. CDR3 DNA: TGCGCCACTTCGTTGGGACTGCATAGCACAGATACGCAGTATTTT. Full variable domain (rest looked up from reference TRBV5-1 and TRBJ2-3): KAGVTQTPRYLIKTRGQQVTLSCSPISGHRSVSWYQQTPGQGLQFLFEYFSETQRNKGNFPGRFSGRQFSNSRSEMNVSTLELGDSALYLCATSLGLHSTDTQYFGPGTRLTVL.

This clonotype was recorded a few times. The chain carries TRBV11-2 and TRBJ2-1, with 9 bases matching TRBD1. J gave up 6 bases and V 5 bases, and 14 bases lay outside the gene matches. The CDR3 sequence is 17 residues long. CDR1 is SGHAT, CDR2 FQNNGV, per germline. The CDR3 bases are TGTGCCAGCAGCATGGTCACACAGGGGGCTTCTATCAATGAGCAGTTCTTC. Its translation is CASSMVTQGASINEQFF.

The chain joins TRBV14 to TRBJ2-1; 10 bases map to TRBD2. V lost 4 bases and J lost 0; bases outside the gene matches: 6. The CDR3 sequence is 17 residues long. From germline, CDR1 is SGHDN and CDR2 FVKESK. CDR3 in amino acids: CASSRRSGRASYNEQFF. DNA for the CDR3: TGTGCCAGCAGCCGAAGGAGCGGGAGGGCCTCCTACAATGAGCAGTTCTTC.

This clonotype was counted many times. V and J are TRBV30 and TRBJ1-1, with 7 bases aligning to TRBD1. J gave up 9 bases and V 3 bases, and 13 bases lay outside the gene matches. Germline V gives CDR1 GTSNPN, CDR2 SVGIG (reference sequence). This CDR3 is built from 14 residues. The chain's CDR3 is CAWSPQGGPAKAFF. In DNA, the CDR3 is TGTGCCTGGAGCCCCCAGGGGGGGCCGGCTAAAGCTTTCTTT.

The sample holds a few counts of this clonotype. The chain is built from TRBV10-3 and TRBJ1-2; possible D gene TRBD1, 5 bases. The germline V gene encodes CDR1 ENHRY and CDR2 SYGVKD. The CDR3 extends over 13 amino acids. Trimming took off 10 bases at V and 4 bases at J, with 16 bases between the two ends. CDR3 region: CATWGEQIYGYTF. The CDR3 region has the DNA TGTGCCACCTGGGGGGAACAGATCTATGGCTACACCTTC.

This clonotype was detected ten times or more. This chain links TRBV29-1 with TRBJ1-1; 9 bases match TRBD1. CDR3 length equals 16 residues. With V trimmed by 6 bases and J by 0 bases, 11 bases remained unmatched. From germline, CDR1 is SQVTM and CDR2 ANQGSEA. This CDR3 is CSVSPGQGIMNTEAFF. The CDR3 bases are TGCAGCGTGTCACCGGGACAGGGCATCATGAACACTGAAGCTTTCTTT.

This clonotype was recorded a few times. V and J are TRBV6-1 and TRBJ1-4; D ambiguous. Germline loops: CDR1 MNHNS, CDR2 SASEGT. CDR3 length equals 15 residues. Trimming took 2 bases from V and 0 from J, leaving 7 bases between them. The CDR3 DNA reads TGTGCCAGCAGTGAATCGCATGCAACTAATGAAAAACTGTTTTTT. This codes for CASSESHATNEKLFF.

The chain links TRBV29-1 to TRBJ2-7; TRBD1 is a possible D gene (5 bases). The CDR3 totals 12 residues. Deletions cut 4 bases from V and 3 bases from J, with 10 bases between. CDR1 SQVTM and CDR2 ANQGSEA come from the germline V gene. The CDR3 DNA follows: TGCAGCGTTGGGGGCCCGGACTACGAGCAGTACTTC. Translating it yields CSVGGPDYEQYF.

This clonotype was seen ten or more times. This chain connects TRBV18 to TRBJ2-1, with D hard to call. The ends were cut back, 3 bases at V and 6 bases at J, with 9 bases in the middle. Germline CDR1 KGHSH, CDR2 LQKENI. The CDR3 has 13 residues. The CDR3 is CASSPRASNEQFF. CDR3 bases: TGTGCCAGCTCACCCAGAGCAAGCAATGAGCAGTTCTTC. The variable domain in full, with the rest retrieved from reference TRBV18 and TRBJ2-1, is NAGVMQNPRHLVRRRGQEARLRCSPMKGHSHVYWYRQLPEEGLKFMVYLQKENIIDESGMPKERFSAEFPKEGPSILRIQQVVRGDSAAYFCASSPRASNEQFFGPGTRLTVL.

This clonotype was picked up a small number of times. The chain carries TRBV27 and TRBJ2-3, with 9 bases aligning to TRBD1. After removal of 2 bases from V and 4 bases from J, the junction contained 16 bases not matched to a gene. Germline loops: CDR1 MNHEY, CDR2 SMNVEV (reference sequence). This CDR3 is built from 19 residues. The CDR3, as DNA: TGTGCCAGCAGTTTACTTTCTTATGGGGACAGGGTGGTTTCAGATACGCAGTATTTT. Protein sequence: CASSLLSYGDRVVSDTQYF.

This clonotype was seen repeatedly, ten times or more. The V and J genes are TRBV3-1 and TRBJ1-5, with a weak D call TRBD1 (5 bases). Per the germline V gene, CDR1 is LGHDT and CDR2 is YNNKEL (reference sequence). The V gene lost 0 bases and the J gene lost 7 bases, with 19 bases spanning the gap. The CDR3 contains 17 residues. This CDR3 is CASSQDGPGGVTQPQHF. As DNA, the CDR3 is TGTGCCAGCAGCCAAGATGGGCCTGGGGGGGTCACGCAGCCCCAGCATTTT.

On this clonotype: A read error is the likely source, as a far larger clone sits one nucleotide away. No conserved phenylalanine or tryptophan is present at the end of the CDR3, so a read error is the likely explanation. The CDR3 loop reads CASISRDRDYEQYS. CDR3 bases: TGTGCCAGCATTTCCCGGGACAGGGACTACGAGCAGTACTCC. The rearrangement joins TRBV7-6 to TRBJ2-7; 9 positions agree with TRBD1. V was pared by 7 bases and J by 3 bases, with 7 bases of the junction left unmatched. The CDR3 covers 14 residues. Germline CDR1 SGHVS, CDR2 FNYEAQ.

This clonotype was counted at least ten times. The chain joins TRBV30 to TRBJ2-4; no firm D call. The CDR3 spans 11 residues. Germline V gene sequence: CDR1 GTSNPN, CDR2 SVGIG (reference sequence). Trimming cost V 4 bases and J 6 bases, with 7 bases left between them. CDR3 DNA sequence: TGTGCCTGGACCTTGGGAAACATTCAGTACTTC. This encodes CAWTLGNIQYF.

This chain links TRBV9 with TRBJ2-3; D not certain. Trimming stripped 0 bases from V and 6 bases from J, with 14 bases between. CDR1 SGDLS and CDR2 YYNGEE come from the germline V gene. This CDR3 spans 15 amino acids. The CDR3 DNA reads as TGTGCCAGCAGCGTAGCTCCCCAGGTTTGGGATACGCAGTATTTT. Its protein is CASSVAPQVWDTQYF.

This clonotype was detected ten times or more. The chain uses TRBV7-3 and TRBJ2-3, with 7 bases lining up with TRBD2. The CDR3 has 15 residues. Germline V CDR1 and CDR2: SGHTA, FQGTGA. Losses at the gene ends were 5 bases for V and 1 base for J; bases not matched to a gene: 6. The CDR3 DNA sequence: TGTGCCAGCAGCCCGGGACTAAGCCGCACAGATACGCAGTATTTT. Protein: CASSPGLSRTDTQYF.

This clonotype appeared many times. V gene TRBV6-2 or TRBV6-3 combines with J gene TRBJ2-7; the D gene is possibly TRBD1 (6 bases). Trimming pared 5 bases from V and 3 bases from J, leaving 8 bases between. CDR1 and CDR2 from the germline V gene are MNHEY and SVGEGT. The CDR3 is 12 residues long. As DNA, the CDR3 is TGTGCCAGCAGTCGGGACATCTACGAGCAGTACTTC. Encoded protein: CASSRDIYEQYF.

This clonotype was counted a few times. The V gene is TRBV10-3, the J gene TRBJ1-6, with TRBD1 matching over 7 bases. CDR1 and CDR2 (germline): ENHRY, SYGVKD. Trimming cost V 5 bases and J 7 bases; bases outside gene matches: 5. The CDR3 totals 14 residues. The DNA of the CDR3 is TGTGCCATCAGTCGGGGGACAGAGAATTCACCCCTCCACTTT. Protein sequence: CAISRGTENSPLHF.

CDR3 DNA: TGTGCCATCGGGAGCGGGAGCGGGAATGAGCAGTTCTTC. Protein product: CAIGSGSGNEQFF. This chain connects TRBV10-3 to TRBJ2-1, with 8 nucleotides matching TRBD2. The CDR3 has 13 amino acids. The V segment lost 8 bases and the J segment 7 bases; nucleotides outside the gene matches: 7. The germline gives CDR1 ENHRY, CDR2 SYGVKD.

This clonotype was detected ten times or more. The chain uses TRBV6-5 and TRBJ2-1; TRBD2 agrees at 9 bases. Germline-derived CDR1 and CDR2 are MNHEY and SVGAGI. Trimming cost V 2 bases and J 13 bases; bases outside gene matches: 9. The CDR3 runs to 14 residues. CDR3 DNA sequence: TGTGCCAGCAGTTACCCCGCCTGGCGGGAGGGCCAGTTCTTC. It is translated as CASSYPAWREGQFF.

The CDR3 sequence is CSASRGMVQPQHF. In DNA, the CDR3 is TGCAGTGCTAGCCGAGGGATGGTTCAGCCCCAGCATTTT. The chain combines TRBV20-1 with TRBJ1-5; D gene unclear. The CDR3 contains 13 residues. Germline V gene sequence: CDR1 DFQATT, CDR2 SNEGSKA (reference sequence). Trimming took off 3 bases at V and 6 bases at J, with 12 bases between the two ends.

There are a few counts of this clonotype. It may be a read error: a sequence one base away is much more abundant. This sequence joins TRBV9 and TRBJ2-5; D uncertain. CDR3 length: 14 residues. Per germline, CDR1 SGDLS and CDR2 YYNGEE. With 0 bases removed from V and 7 bases from J, the gap between germline ends came to 13 bases. The DNA of the CDR3 is TGTGCCAGCAGCGTAGAGGGTCGATTAGCGACCCAGTACTTC. This translates into CASSVEGRLATQYF.

This clonotype was found many times. The chain recombines TRBV2 with TRBJ1-5; 8 nucleotides match TRBD1. Germline assignment: CDR1 SNHLY and CDR2 FYNNEI. CDR3 length: 17 residues. The ends lost 3 bases at V and 4 bases at J; junction bases unmatched: 11. CDR3 amino acids: CASSEAPRTGPNQPQHF. In nucleotides, the CDR3 is TGTGCCAGCAGTGAGGCTCCCCGGACAGGGCCAAATCAGCCCCAGCATTTT.

The rearrangement joins TRBV6-1 to TRBJ2-2; D remains unclear. The CDR3 covers 9 residues. The V end lost 8 bases, the J end lost 10 bases, and 5 bases lay between the germline ends. CDR1 and CDR2 from the germline V gene are MNHNS and SASEGT. CDR3 sequence reads: CASGAELFF. As DNA, the CDR3 is TGTGCCAGCGGCGCGGAGCTGTTTTTT.

The chain is built from TRBV4-1 and TRBJ2-5; perhaps TRBD2 as D (5 bases). The CDR3 loop spans 15 amino acids. V shed 4 bases and J shed 4 bases, with 16 bases lying between them. Germline V gives CDR1 MGHRA, CDR2 YSYEKL. DNA of the CDR3: TGCGCCAGCAGCCGACCCAGCAGCGGTTTAGAGACCCAGTACTTC. Its protein is CASSRPSSGLETQYF.

This clonotype was seen repeatedly, ten times or more. The J gene is TRBJ1-1, the V gene TRBV7-3; D is possibly TRBD1 (5 bases). The germline CDR1 and CDR2 sequences are SGHTA and FQGTGA. The V and J ends lost 2 bases and 5 bases respectively, with 15 bases between them. This CDR3 region has 15 residues. For the CDR3, the DNA is TGTGCCAGCAGCTTAGGCCCCCAGGGATGGACTGAAGCTTTCTTT. Amino acids: CASSLGPQGWTEAFF. The whole variable domain, remainder taken from reference TRBV7-3 and TRBJ1-1, is GAGVSQTPSNKVTEKGKYVELRCDPISGHTALYWYRQSLGQGPEFLIYFQGTGAADDSGLPNDRFFAVRPEGSVSTLKIQRTERGDSAVYLCASSLGPQGWTEAFFGQGTRLTVV.

This clonotype showed up just a few times. This chain links TRBV24-1 with TRBJ2-5; the match to TRBD2 covers 12 bases. Germline lookup yields CDR1 KGHDR and CDR2 SFDVKD. V shed 3 bases, J shed 4 bases, and the junction held 11 bases outside the gene matches. The CDR3 length is 18 residues. DNA for the CDR3: TGTGCCACCAGTGATCCCGGGACTAGCGGGTTAGGGGGAGAGACCCAGTACTTC. As protein: CATSDPGTSGLGGETQYF.

This clonotype has at least ten counts. The chain's CDR3 is CASSSTLRGREVTQYF. CDR3 coding DNA: TGTGCCAGCAGTTCCACCCTTCGCGGGAGAGAAGTGACGCAGTATTTT. V is TRBV12-3 or TRBV12-4 and J is TRBJ2-3, with 7 bases fitting TRBD2. The V gene end was trimmed by 4 bases and the J gene end by 9 bases; junction bases not matched to a gene: 16. This CDR3 contains 16 residues.